This TCR beta chain was found in a study of blood T cell repertoires in COVID-19 (dated by TCRdb to the early 2020s). Study-wide context: The collaborator samples originated in the United States, Italy and Spain and spanned the acute and convalescent phases of COVID-19. The repertoires were released in a freely available public database intended as a resource for research on the immune response to SARS-CoV-2. Deeply sampled blood TCRbeta repertoires from subjects exposed to, actively infected with, or recovered from COVID-19 were included in the dataset. Where available, HLA class I and class II types were obtained from metadata supplied by the sample provider rather than from assay-based typing. Samples were obtained from the ongoing ImmuneRACE study (first 160 participants) and from approximately 1,200 subjects provided by 6 global collaborators. The material from the prospective study consisted of cDNA or gDNA derived from T cells, B-cell-depleted T cells, or PBMCs. The sample metadata nearly always contained a de-identified subject ID, COVID-19 status, age in years and sex. Here is what the overall study found, with its caveats: How much clinical and demographic metadata was included differed by source and by participant, and the metadata was provided uncurated.

TCRbeta CDR3 regions were amplified from genomic DNA using the immunoSEQ Assay, a bias-controlled multiplex PCR. Under the source paper's analysis protocol: The number of nucleated cells in each sample was estimated by amplification of reference gene primers within the assay. To quantify the absolute abundance of each unique TCRbeta CDR3 rearrangement, sequence reads were collapsed and filtered. For each sample, productive Simpson clonality was calculated as the square root of Simpson's diversity index across productive rearrangements. TCRdb stores this immuneACCESS table with in-frame sequences only. Part of the clones is absent; in the studies checked, under half of the shortfall reflects unresolved V genes, and no reason is known for the rest. The V and J calls and clone size come from that table; D and trimming were worked out from the DNA. This sample has approximately 170,000 clones in its table, and more than 65% of those were observed once. The top ten clonotypes cover approximately 10% of the sample.

Notes on this clone: Its specific antigen is unknown. Base qualities are not at hand, and no much larger clone is one base apart.

Reading from cysteine to phenylalanine, the CDR3 counts 12 amino acids. CDR3 DNA is the only sequence kept; it has 36 bases, read in frame from the first base. Trimming takes 7 bases from V and 7 bases from J, and the germline ends sit 11 bases apart. CDR1 and CDR2, per the germline V gene (reference sequence), are SEHNR and FQNEAQ. Collaborating institutions collected whole blood in K2EDTA tubes following their own protocols. For TCRbeta analysis, collaborator samples were shipped as frozen whole blood, as isolated PBMCs, or as DNA extracted from either sample type. The receptor was derived from a woman at least 80 years old with active or convalescent COVID-19. Recombination connected TRBV7-9 to TRBJ1-3; TRBD1 is a possible D gene, resting on 5 matching bases. Sequenced input: peripheral blood. At the DNA level, the sequence is TGTGCCAGCACAAACTACAGGAACACCATATATTTT. Its translation reads: CASTNYRNTIYF.